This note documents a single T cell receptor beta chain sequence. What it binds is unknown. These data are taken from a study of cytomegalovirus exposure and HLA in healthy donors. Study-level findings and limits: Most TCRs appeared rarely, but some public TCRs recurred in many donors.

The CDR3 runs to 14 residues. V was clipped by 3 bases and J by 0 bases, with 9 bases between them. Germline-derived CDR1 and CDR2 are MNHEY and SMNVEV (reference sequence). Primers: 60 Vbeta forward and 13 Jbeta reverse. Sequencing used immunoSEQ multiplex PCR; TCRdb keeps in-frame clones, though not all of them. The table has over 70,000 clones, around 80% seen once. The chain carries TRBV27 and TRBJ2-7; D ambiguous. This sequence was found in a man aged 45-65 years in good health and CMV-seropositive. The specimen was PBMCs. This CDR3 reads CASSLSSLSYEQYF. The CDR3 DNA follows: TGTGCCAGCAGTTTGTCCTCCCTCTCCTACGAGCAGTACTTC.